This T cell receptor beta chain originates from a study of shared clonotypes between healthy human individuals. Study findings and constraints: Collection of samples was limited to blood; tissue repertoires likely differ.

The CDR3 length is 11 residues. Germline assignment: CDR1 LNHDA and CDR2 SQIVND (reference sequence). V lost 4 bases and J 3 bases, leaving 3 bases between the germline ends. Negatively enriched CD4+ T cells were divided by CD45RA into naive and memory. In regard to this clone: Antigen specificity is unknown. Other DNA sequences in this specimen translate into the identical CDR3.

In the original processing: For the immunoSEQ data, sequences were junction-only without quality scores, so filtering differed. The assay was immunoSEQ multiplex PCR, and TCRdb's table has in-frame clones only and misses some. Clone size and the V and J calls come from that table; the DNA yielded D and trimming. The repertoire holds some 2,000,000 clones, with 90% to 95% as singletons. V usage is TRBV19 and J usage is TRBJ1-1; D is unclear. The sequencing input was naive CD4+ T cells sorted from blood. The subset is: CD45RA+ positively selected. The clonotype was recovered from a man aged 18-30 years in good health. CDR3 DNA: TGTGCCAGTAGTAGTTACACTGAAGCTTTCTTT. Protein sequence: CASSSYTEAFF. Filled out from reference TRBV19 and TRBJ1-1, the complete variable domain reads DGGITQSPKYLFRKEGQNVTLSCEQNLNHDAMYWYRQDPGQGLRLIYYSQIVNDFQKGDIAEGYSVSREKKESFPLTVTSAQKNPTAFYLCASSSYTEAFFGQGTRLTVV.